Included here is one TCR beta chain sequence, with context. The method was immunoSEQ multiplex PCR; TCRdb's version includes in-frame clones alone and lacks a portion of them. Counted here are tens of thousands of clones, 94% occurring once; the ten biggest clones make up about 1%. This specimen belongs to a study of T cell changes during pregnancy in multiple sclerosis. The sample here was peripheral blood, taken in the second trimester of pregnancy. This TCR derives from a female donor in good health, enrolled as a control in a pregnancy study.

The CDR3 spells CASRLQTGGGYEQYF. The DNA of the CDR3 is TGTGCCAGCAGACTACAAACAGGGGGTGGCTACGAGCAGTACTTC. The rearrangement links TRBV28 to TRBJ2-7; 8 nucleotides align to TRBD1. CDR1 and CDR2 (germline): MDHEN, SYDVKM. The CDR3 runs 15 residues. V was clipped by 6 bases and J by 3 bases; unmatched bases: 10.